This TCR beta chain appears in the sequencing data of a study of blood T cell repertoires in COVID-19. Across the study: Some COVID-19 samples were acute and others convalescent; all came from the United States, Italy and Spain.

Measured with immunoSEQ multiplex PCR; TCRdb has only the in-frame clones, and not every one. The repertoire consists of about 150,000 clones, with around 91% occurring once and the leading ten covering around 16%. The sample comprised peripheral blood. The source is a woman aged 40-49 years with acute or convalescent COVID-19.

The DNA for the CDR3 is TGTGCCAGCAGTTTAACTAACCCTCAGACCTACTCTGGGGCCAACGTCCTGACTTTC. Encoded protein: CASSLTNPQTYSGANVLTF. This rearrangement joins TRBV28 to TRBJ2-6; the D is unclear. Trimming removed 2 bases at V and 0 bases at J, with 17 bases between. Germline-derived CDR1 and CDR2 are MDHEN and SYDVKM. The CDR3 spans 19 residues.